The rows below give T cell receptor beta chains drawn from one sample of a study of CD8 T cells in ankylosing spondylitis. Each CDR3 protein gets one entry after TCRdb re-called the 5' RACE reads with MiXCR. This table has fewer than 200,000 distinct CDR3 sequences, about 17% appearing once. The sample consisted of blood, either unsorted or a sorted T cell fraction (not recorded which). The receptors derive from a male donor with ankylosing spondylitis or in good health (not recorded which). CDR3s include the opening cysteine and the closing phenylalanine or tryptophan. D genes are given only for firm matches. Size values are once, few and many counts, or a class for expanded clones, and some rows have none.

j_gene: TRBJ1-2; abundance: few; v_gene: TRBV12-3/TRBV12-4; d_gene: -; CDR3aa: CASSSIPLGADGYTF; CDR3nt: TGTGCCAGCAGTTCCATCCCTTTGGGGGCGGATGGCTACACCTTC
j_gene: TRBJ1-6; abundance: many; v_gene: TRBV2; d_gene: -; CDR3aa: CASSDREWENSPLHF; CDR3nt: TGTGCCAGCAGTGACAGGGAGTGGGAAAATTCACCCCTCCACTTT
j_gene: TRBJ2-1; abundance: many; v_gene: TRBV20-1; d_gene: -; CDR3aa: CSARKSLAFREQFF; CDR3nt: TGCAGTGCTAGAAAGTCCCTAGCGTTCCGGGAGCAGTTCTTC
j_gene: TRBJ2-1; abundance: many; v_gene: TRBV20-1; d_gene: TRBD2; CDR3aa: CSATDGVAGCNF; CDR3nt: TGCAGTGCTACTGATGGAGTAGCGGGATGTAACTTC
j_gene: TRBJ2-3; abundance: few; v_gene: TRBV28; d_gene: -; CDR3aa: CASSPLIGGRTDTQYF; CDR3nt: TGTGCCAGCAGCCCCCTTATTGGGGGTCGCACAGATACGCAGTATTTT
j_gene: TRBJ2-3; abundance: many; v_gene: TRBV12-3/TRBV12-4; d_gene: -; CDR3aa: CASSPVLSGTDTQYF; CDR3nt: TGTGCCAGCAGCCCTGTCTTGTCCGGCACAGATACGCAGTATTTT
j_gene: TRBJ2-3; abundance: many; v_gene: TRBV29-1; d_gene: TRBD2; CDR3aa: CSTNPASGITDTQYF; CDR3nt: TGCAGCACCAACCCAGCTAGCGGTATCACAGATACGCAGTATTTT
j_gene: TRBJ2-2; abundance: many; v_gene: TRBV29-1; d_gene: TRBD1; CDR3aa: CSGGQGAGELFF; CDR3nt: TGCAGCGGCGGACAGGGGGCCGGGGAGCTGTTTTTT
j_gene: TRBJ2-2; abundance: -; v_gene: TRBV5-6; d_gene: -; CDR3aa: CASSHLYQVNTGELFF; CDR3nt: TGTGCCAGCAGCCATTTGTATCAAGTGAACACCGGGGAGCTGTTTTTT
j_gene: TRBJ2-7; abundance: few; v_gene: TRBV28; d_gene: TRBD2; CDR3aa: CASSGASGGPYEQYF; CDR3nt: TGTGCCAGCAGTGGGGCTAGCGGGGGCCCCTACGAGCAGTACTTC
j_gene: TRBJ2-3; abundance: many; v_gene: TRBV20-1; d_gene: -; CDR3aa: CSAHGVLGAGTDTQYF; CDR3nt: TGCAGTGCTCACGGGGTTCTGGGAGCGGGCACAGATACGCAGTATTTT
j_gene: TRBJ2-3; abundance: many; v_gene: TRBV5-1; d_gene: -; CDR3aa: CASSLVISTDTQYF; CDR3nt: TGCGCCAGCAGCTTGGTAATTAGCACAGATACGCAGTATTTT
j_gene: TRBJ2-3; abundance: many; v_gene: TRBV4-1; d_gene: -; CDR3aa: CASSQEISGSTDTQYF; CDR3nt: TGCGCCAGCAGCCAAGAGATTAGCGGAAGCACAGATACGCAGTATTTT
j_gene: TRBJ2-1; abundance: many; v_gene: TRBV10-3; d_gene: TRBD1; CDR3aa: CAISPTGNNEQFF; CDR3nt: TGTGCCATCAGCCCGACAGGGAACAATGAGCAGTTCTTC
j_gene: TRBJ2-2; abundance: few; v_gene: TRBV20-1; d_gene: -; CDR3aa: CSARVRTTGELFF; CDR3nt: TGCAGTGCTAGAGTGCGGACCACCGGGGAGCTGTTTTTT
j_gene: TRBJ1-1; abundance: many; v_gene: TRBV12-3/TRBV12-4; d_gene: -; CDR3aa: CASTPAEEGAFF; CDR3nt: TGTGCCAGCACCCCCGCTGAGGAAGGAGCTTTCTTT
j_gene: TRBJ2-7; abundance: few; v_gene: TRBV12-3/TRBV12-4; d_gene: -; CDR3aa: CASTGAFYEQYF; CDR3nt: TGTGCCAGCACGGGGGCCTTCTACGAGCAGTACTTC
j_gene: TRBJ1-2; abundance: many; v_gene: TRBV4-2; d_gene: -; CDR3aa: CASSPVEENGYTF; CDR3nt: TGTGCCAGCAGCCCCGTGGAGGAGAATGGCTACACCTTC
j_gene: TRBJ2-7; abundance: few; v_gene: TRBV5-1; d_gene: TRBD1; CDR3aa: CARPSSAGGHEQYF; CDR3nt: TGCGCCAGACCCTCTTCGGCAGGGGGCCACGAGCAGTACTTC
j_gene: TRBJ2-2; abundance: -; v_gene: TRBV11-2; d_gene: -; CDR3aa: CASSRRSGDRPNTGELFF; CDR3nt: TGTGCCAGCAGCCGACGGTCGGGGGACAGACCTAACACCGGGGAGCTGTTTTTT
j_gene: TRBJ1-5; abundance: -; v_gene: TRBV5-1; d_gene: -; CDR3aa: CASSLAGSDQPQHF; CDR3nt: TGCGCCAGCAGCTTGGCGGGGTCGGATCAGCCCCAGCATTTT
j_gene: TRBJ2-7; abundance: few; v_gene: TRBV12-3/TRBV12-4; d_gene: -; CDR3aa: CASKGSFSYEQYF; CDR3nt: TGTGCCAGCAAGGGGAGTTTCTCCTACGAGCAGTACTTC
j_gene: TRBJ1-2; abundance: many; v_gene: TRBV12-3/TRBV12-4; d_gene: -; CDR3aa: CASSPDSLRGYTF; CDR3nt: TGTGCCAGCAGCCCGGACAGCCTAAGGGGCTACACCTTC
j_gene: TRBJ2-1; abundance: few; v_gene: TRBV20-1; d_gene: -; CDR3aa: CSARDRRIPLNNEQFF; CDR3nt: TGCAGTGCTAGAGATCGTAGGATCCCTTTGAACAATGAGCAGTTCTTC
j_gene: TRBJ1-4; abundance: -; v_gene: TRBV4-1; d_gene: -; CDR3aa: CASSSAVGGSEKLFF; CDR3nt: TGCGCCAGCAGCTCCGCGGTTGGAGGGAGTGAAAAACTGTTTTTT
j_gene: TRBJ2-3; abundance: many; v_gene: TRBV6-5; d_gene: -; CDR3aa: CASSHPALTDTQYF; CDR3nt: TGTGCCAGCAGTCACCCCGCCCTCACAGATACGCAGTATTTT
j_gene: TRBJ2-1; abundance: -; v_gene: TRBV19; d_gene: -; CDR3aa: CASSSGDLLRVQFF; CDR3nt: TGTGCCAGTAGTTCGGGCGACCTCCTCCGGGTGCAGTTCTTC
j_gene: TRBJ1-3; abundance: -; v_gene: TRBV19; d_gene: -; CDR3aa: CASSIILSSGNTIYF; CDR3nt: TGTGCCAGTAGTATCATCCTGAGCTCTGGAAACACCATATATTTT
j_gene: TRBJ2-3; abundance: many; v_gene: TRBV6-5; d_gene: -; CDR3aa: CASSYGRRTDTQYF; CDR3nt: TGTGCCAGCAGTTACGGCCGGCGCACAGATACGCAGTATTTT
j_gene: TRBJ2-3; abundance: many; v_gene: TRBV5-1; d_gene: TRBD2; CDR3aa: CASSLARGSGRAEDTQYF; CDR3nt: TGCGCCAGCAGCTTGGCCAGGGGTAGCGGGAGGGCCGAAGATACGCAGTATTTT
j_gene: TRBJ2-3; abundance: -; v_gene: TRBV6-5; d_gene: -; CDR3aa: CASSYSVIRSTDTQYF; CDR3nt: TGTGCCAGCAGTTACTCGGTCATCAGAAGCACAGATACGCAGTATTTT
j_gene: TRBJ2-2; abundance: few; v_gene: TRBV11-1; d_gene: TRBD2; CDR3aa: CASSSTVGLAVNTGELFF; CDR3nt: TGTGCCAGCAGCTCGACCGTCGGACTAGCGGTTAACACCGGGGAGCTGTTTTTT
j_gene: TRBJ1-5; abundance: many; v_gene: TRBV20-1; d_gene: -; CDR3aa: CSATGHYSNQPQHF; CDR3nt: TGCAGTGCCACTGGACATTATAGCAATCAGCCCCAGCATTTT
j_gene: TRBJ2-5; abundance: -; v_gene: TRBV30; d_gene: -; CDR3aa: CAWGRQETQYF; CDR3nt: TGTGCCTGGGGTCGGCAAGAGACCCAGTACTTC
j_gene: TRBJ1-5; abundance: many; v_gene: TRBV10-3; d_gene: TRBD1; CDR3aa: CATAGTGGDGNQPQHF; CDR3nt: TGTGCCACCGCCGGGACAGGGGGCGACGGCAATCAGCCCCAGCATTTT
j_gene: TRBJ1-3; abundance: -; v_gene: TRBV3-1; d_gene: -; CDR3aa: CASSQGLFSGNTIYF; CDR3nt: TGTGCCAGCAGCCAAGGCCTCTTCTCTGGAAACACCATATATTTT
j_gene: TRBJ1-6; abundance: many; v_gene: TRBV5-1; d_gene: -; CDR3aa: CASSDNSPLHF; CDR3nt: TGCGCCAGCTCGGACAATTCACCCCTCCACTTT
j_gene: TRBJ2-3; abundance: few; v_gene: TRBV9; d_gene: -; CDR3aa: CASSRRREADTQYF; CDR3nt: TGTGCCAGCAGCCGCCGTCGAGAGGCAGATACGCAGTATTTT
j_gene: TRBJ2-1; abundance: many; v_gene: TRBV27; d_gene: TRBD1; CDR3aa: CASNRGAPSYNEQFF; CDR3nt: TGTGCCAGCAACAGGGGGGCCCCTTCCTACAATGAGCAGTTCTTC
j_gene: TRBJ1-2; abundance: many; v_gene: TRBV28; d_gene: -; CDR3aa: CASSLQVNYGYTF; CDR3nt: TGTGCCAGCAGTTTGCAGGTTAACTATGGCTACACCTTC
j_gene: TRBJ2-2; abundance: many; v_gene: TRBV13; d_gene: -; CDR3aa: CASSRRVGELFF; CDR3nt: TGTGCCAGCAGCAGGCGGGTCGGGGAGCTGTTTTTT